This T cell receptor beta chain comes out of a study of blood T cell repertoires in COVID-19. Study overall: COVID-19 samples from acute and convalescent phases originated in the United States, Italy and Spain.

Participant age was about 18 to 89 years, and participants resided in about two dozen US areas. Recovery among Cohort 3 donors was established by two negative PCRs, clearance, or symptom resolution. As originally analysed: Amplification of reference gene primers provided the estimated nucleated cell counts. Produced via immunoSEQ multiplex PCR; TCRdb's table is partial and in-frame only. V and J calls and clone size are those listed in that table; D and trimming were worked out from the DNA. Of about 140,000 clones detected, 75% to 80% appear once; the ten largest clones hold 2.5% to 3%. CDR3 length: 15 residues. Germline loops: CDR1 MGHRA, CDR2 YSYEKL. V gave up 0 bases and J gave up 3 bases, with 11 bases separating them.

The TCR comes from a woman aged 45-65 years who had recovered from COVID-19. Input material: PBMCs or T cells enriched from blood (not recorded which). The V call is TRBV4-1, the J call TRBJ1-2, with D perhaps TRBD1 (5 bases). The CDR3 sequence: CASSQDQGLYYGYTF. DNA for the CDR3: TGCGCCAGCAGCCAAGATCAGGGCCTGTACTATGGCTACACCTTC.